This T cell receptor (beta chain) was captured by sequencing in a study of PD-L1 blockade in urothelial cancer. For the study at large: Timepoints chosen for blood analysis were 3 weeks (second dose) and 6 weeks after treatment start.

In this sample, this clone turned up a few times. PCRs were each spiked with synthetic TCR analog templates. Generated by immunoSEQ multiplex PCR, the TCRdb table keeps only in-frame clones and is missing some. The sample lists tens of thousands of clones, about four fifths seen once, with 3% to 3.5% in the top ten. Germline V gene data show CDR1 as MDHEN and CDR2 as SYDVKM. Trimming removed 6 bases from V and 7 bases from J; junction bases left unmatched: 17. CDR3 length equals 17 residues. Metastatic or locally advanced urothelial carcinoma was present in the patients. Sample contribution per patient ranged from 1 to 8, covering pretreatment and on-treatment.

The TCR sequence derives from a man in his 70s with urothelial cancer. The chain couples TRBV28 to TRBJ2-2; TRBD2 aligns across 7 bases. The material was PBMCs, obtained around atezolizumab (anti-PD-L1) treatment. The CDR3 here is CASSRSRLGRPGGELFF. The DNA for the CDR3 is TGTGCCAGCAGCCGCTCCAGGCTCGGGAGGCCTGGCGGGGAGCTGTTTTTT.